This T cell receptor (beta chain) was sequenced for a study of blood T cell repertoires in COVID-19. Study details: Whether acute or convalescent, the COVID-19 samples came from the United States, Italy and Spain. In each case, the material was cDNA or gDNA derived from T cells, B-cell-depleted T cells, or PBMCs.

This CDR3 is built from 14 residues. Looked up from germline, CDR1 is LGHNT and CDR2 is FRNRAP. V gave up 6 bases and J gave up 2 bases; unmatched junction bases: 3. Original handling: How many nucleated cells were present was estimated from reference gene primer amplification. Profiling relied on immunoSEQ multiplex PCR, and the TCRdb table lists in-frame clones only, not all of them. For V, J and clone size, that table is used; D and trimming come from the DNA. In the table there are under 200,000 clones, under 80% of which are singletons. The sequenced sample was peripheral blood. The chain couples TRBV12-5 to TRBJ2-7; 11 bases are a match to TRBD2. This TCR was sampled from a man in his 70s with acute or convalescent COVID-19. CDR3 sequence: CASGGTSGAYEQYF. The CDR3, as DNA: TGTGCTAGTGGCGGGACTAGCGGCGCCTACGAGCAGTACTTC. Combining the CDR3 with reference TRBV12-5 and TRBJ2-7 gives the whole variable domain DARVTQTPRHKVTEMGQEVTMRCQPILGHNTVFWYRQTMMQGLELLAYFRNRAPLDDSGMPKDRFSAEMPDATLATLKIQPSEPRDSAVYFCASGGTSGAYEQYFGPGTRLTVT.